Detailed here is one T cell receptor beta chain. V trimming: 6 bases; J trimming: 2 bases; junction bases outside the gene matches: 9. In germline, CDR1 is MDHEN, CDR2 SYDVKM. The CDR3 is 16 amino acids. Source study methods: Scientists estimated how many nucleated cells there were by amplifying reference gene primers. The assay was immunoSEQ multiplex PCR, and TCRdb's table has in-frame clones only and misses some. V, J and clone size are taken as reported in that table, and D and trimming were inferred from the DNA itself. The data contain about 140,000 clones, 80% to 90% of them singletons. The sample belongs to a study of blood T cell repertoires in COVID-19. Study background: Donors in the United States, Italy and Spain gave samples during acute or convalescent COVID-19. T cells, B-cell-depleted T cells, or PBMCs provided the cDNA or gDNA that served as material.

The specimen sequenced was peripheral blood. The V gene is TRBV28, the J gene TRBJ1-2; the match to TRBD1 covers 10 bases. This receptor was identified in a woman aged 55-69 years with acute or convalescent COVID-19. The CDR3 sequence: CASSLGAGQGNYGYTF. CDR3 nucleotides: TGTGCCAGCAGCTTAGGGGCGGGACAGGGGAACTATGGCTACACCTTC.